Listed below are T cell receptor beta chains from one sample, sequenced in a study of preoperative IRX-2 immunotherapy in early breast cancer. Profiled with immunoSEQ multiplex PCR; TCRdb holds only in-frame clones, not every one. The sample has 30,000 to 45,000 clones; 75% to 85% are singletons. The sequencing here drew on lymph node tissue, taken after IRX-2 immunotherapy. The receptors were gathered from a human donor with breast cancer. The CDR3 runs from the conserved cysteine through the conserved F or W. Clone size appears in some rows only: once, few, many, or a class for an expanded clone.

clone_size: few; v_call: TRBV11-3; cdr3_aa: CASSYPAGGARDTQYF
clone_size: -; v_call: TRBV10-1; cdr3_aa: CASSESMAPAPQQETQYF
clone_size: -; v_call: TRBV6-1; cdr3_aa: CAISEGGLGDTQYF
clone_size: -; v_call: TRBV7-7; cdr3_aa: CASSLVQVTYSNQPQHF
clone_size: -; v_call: TRBV15; cdr3_aa: CATSSGTPRTSNEQFF
clone_size: few; v_call: TRBV6-8; cdr3_aa: CASTRDRPNTGELFF
clone_size: -; v_call: TRBV28; cdr3_aa: CASKGQEGFDGYTF
clone_size: -; v_call: TRBV30; cdr3_aa: CAWKSPDSLAKNIQYF
clone_size: -; v_call: TRBV11-3; cdr3_aa: CASSNGHAGVADTQYF
clone_size: -; v_call: TRBV7-1; cdr3_aa: CASSLDNGRGYTF
clone_size: once; v_call: TRBV29-1; cdr3_aa: CASSPGTGASYNKQFF
clone_size: once; v_call: TRBV18; cdr3_aa: CASSPVRVAQYF
clone_size: -; v_call: TRBV28; cdr3_aa: CASSSPTVSGYTF